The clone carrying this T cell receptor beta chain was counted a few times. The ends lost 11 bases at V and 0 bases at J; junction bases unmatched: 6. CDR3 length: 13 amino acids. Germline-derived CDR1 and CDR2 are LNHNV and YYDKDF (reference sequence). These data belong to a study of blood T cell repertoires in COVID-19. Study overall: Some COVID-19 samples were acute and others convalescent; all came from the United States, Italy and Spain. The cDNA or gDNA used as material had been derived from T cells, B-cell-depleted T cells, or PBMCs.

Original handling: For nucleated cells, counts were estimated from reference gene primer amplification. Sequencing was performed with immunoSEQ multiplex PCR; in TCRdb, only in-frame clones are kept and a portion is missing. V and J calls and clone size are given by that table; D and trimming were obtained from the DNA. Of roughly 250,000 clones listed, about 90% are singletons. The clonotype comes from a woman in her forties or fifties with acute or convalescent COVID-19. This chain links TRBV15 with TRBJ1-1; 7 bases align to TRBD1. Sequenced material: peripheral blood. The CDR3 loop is CAVTGFMNTEAFF. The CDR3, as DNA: TGTGCCGTGACAGGGTTTATGAACACTGAAGCTTTCTTT.